This T cell receptor beta chain was captured by sequencing in a study of blood T cell repertoires in COVID-19. Germline V gene data show CDR1 as SGHDT and CDR2 as YYEEEE. CDR3 size: 14 residues. V was cut by 4 bases and J by 5 bases, with 16 bases left in between. TCRdb's table, derived via immunoSEQ multiplex PCR, lists solely in-frame clones and lacks some. The data hold around 78,000 clones, with about 87% observed a single time. The genes are TRBV5-6 and TRBJ2-7, with a tentative D call TRBD2 (7 bases). The clonotype was recovered from a man aged 50 or older with active COVID-19. Sequenced sample: peripheral blood. DNA for the CDR3: TGTGCCAGCAGCCCCGGGGGGCGGGACCACGAGCAGTACTTC. This sequence encodes CASSPGGRDHEQYF.